A single sample gave rise to the 15 T cell receptor beta chains below, sequenced in a study of blood T cell repertoires in COVID-19 (dated by TCRdb to about 2020). Library creation used the immunoSEQ multiplex PCR assay. TCRdb provides this immuneACCESS table in a form limited to in-frame rearrangements. Some clones are lacking; in checked studies, under half of them reflect an unresolved V gene, and why the rest are absent is not known. Present in this sample are approximately 210,000 clones, 83% of which were seen just once. Of the sample, about 2.5% falls within the top ten clones. Specimen: peripheral blood. These TCRs come from a woman between 40 and 50 years old with active or convalescent COVID-19.

The chain is built from TRBV1 and TRBJ1-2; the table gives TRBD1 as D, unverified against the DNA. TRBV1 is a known pseudogene. This CDR3 region has 19 residues. The CDR3 is CTSSQDMGTGDYESYGYTF. The CDR3, as DNA: TGCACCAGCAGCCAAGATATGGGGACAGGGGATTATGAGTCCTATGGCTACACCTTC.

J is TRBJ2-3 and V is TRBV10-1; maybe TRBD2 (5 bases). The CDR3 length is 15 residues. V lost 3 bases and J 0 bases, leaving 10 bases between the germline ends. The germline CDR1 and CDR2 sequences are WNHNN and SYGVQD (reference sequence). CDR3 protein: CASSEIGGSTDTQYF. The CDR3 bases are TGCGCCAGCAGTGAAATCGGCGGGAGCACAGATACGCAGTATTTT.

The rearrangement links TRBV2 to TRBJ2-7; D is unclear. Germline V gives CDR1 SNHLY, CDR2 FYNNEI. V lost 6 bases and J 3 bases, leaving 12 bases between the germline ends. The CDR3 totals 13 residues. The CDR3 loop reads CASSGGPLYEQYF. The DNA for the CDR3 is TGTGCCAGCAGCGGCGGTCCCCTCTACGAGCAGTACTTC.

This clone has just one count. The V and J genes are TRBV19 and TRBJ2-7; TRBD2 might be the D (6 bases). The V end lost 8 bases, the J end lost 5 bases, and 13 bases lay between the germline ends. The CDR3 has 12 residues. CDR1 and CDR2 from the germline V gene are LNHDA and SQIVND (reference sequence). As DNA, the CDR3 is TGTGCCAGTGGAGCGGGCAGGAACGAGCAGTACTTC. The encoded protein is CASGAGRNEQYF.

This chain links TRBV2 with TRBJ2-1; 10 positions match TRBD1. J lost 2 bases, V lost 6 bases, and 4 bases had no gene match. The CDR3 runs to 15 residues. Germline lookup yields CDR1 SNHLY and CDR2 FYNNEI. CDR3 DNA: TGTGCCAGCAGCCTCGACAGGGGGCCCTACAATGAGCAGTTCTTC. This encodes CASSLDRGPYNEQFF.

The chain links TRBV2 to TRBJ2-7, with D maybe TRBD2 (6 bases). CDR1 SNHLY and CDR2 FYNNEI come from the germline V gene. The CDR3 length is 15 residues. The ends were cut back, 6 bases at V and 3 bases at J, with 18 bases in the middle. The DNA for the CDR3 is TGTGCCAGCAGACAGACCCGGGACTGGATCTACGAGCAGTACTTC. Protein product: CASRQTRDWIYEQYF.

V and J are TRBV5-6 and TRBJ1-5; the D gene is possibly TRBD1 (6 bases). Trimming took 1 base from V and 2 from J, leaving 10 bases between them. Looked up from germline, CDR1 is SGHDT and CDR2 is YYEEEE. The CDR3 runs to 15 residues. DNA of the CDR3: TGTGCCAGCAGCTTGACAGGGTTCGGCAATCAGCCCCAGCATTTT. The encoded protein is CASSLTGFGNQPQHF.

The table lists this clone with a count of one. V usage is TRBV6-1 and J usage is TRBJ1-5, with D hard to call. Trimming removed 2 bases at V and 0 bases at J, with 8 bases between. This CDR3 region has 15 residues. Germline lookup yields CDR1 MNHNS and CDR2 SASEGT. The CDR3 sequence: CASSELGHSNQPQHF. The CDR3 DNA reads TGTGCCAGCAGTGAATTGGGCCATAGCAATCAGCCCCAGCATTTT.

The chain links TRBV29-1 to TRBJ2-1, with D maybe TRBD2 (6 bases). The V gene's germline CDR1 is SQVTM and CDR2 ANQGSEA. Trimming stripped 6 bases from V and 8 bases from J, with 14 bases between. This CDR3 has 12 residues. The CDR3 protein is CSVITSSDEQFF. In DNA form, the CDR3 reads TGCAGCGTCATAACTAGCTCGGATGAGCAGTTCTTC.

The chain combines TRBV7-3 with TRBJ2-1; TRBD2 matches 10 bases. The CDR3 runs to 15 residues. CDR1 and CDR2 from the germline V gene are SGHTA and FQGTGA. The V segment lost 5 bases and the J segment 4 bases; nucleotides outside the gene matches: 5. The CDR3 protein is CASSPGLAVYNEQFF. The CDR3 DNA reads TGTGCCAGCAGCCCTGGACTAGCGGTGTACAATGAGCAGTTCTTC.

The chain joins TRBV19 to TRBJ1-2; 9 nucleotides align to TRBD1. This CDR3 is 14 amino acids long. CDR1 LNHDA and CDR2 SQIVND come from the germline V gene (reference sequence). V was clipped by 6 bases and J by 8 bases; unmatched bases: 10. The CDR3 protein is CASRIPGTGNGYTF. The CDR3 nucleotides read TGTGCCAGTAGGATTCCAGGGACAGGGAACGGCTACACCTTC.

CDR3 region: CASGGQGAIDYGYTF. The CDR3 nucleotides read TGTGCCAGCGGGGGACAGGGGGCTATAGACTATGGCTACACCTTC. V usage is TRBV6-5 and J usage is TRBJ1-2, with 12 bases aligning to TRBD1. Germline V gene sequence: CDR1 MNHEY, CDR2 SVGAGI. This CDR3 comprises 15 residues. J gave up 3 bases and V 8 bases, and 7 bases lay outside the gene matches.

V is TRBV27 and J is TRBJ2-5, with 7 bases aligning to TRBD1. CDR1 and CDR2 from the germline V gene are MNHEY and SMNVEV (reference sequence). Trimming removed 8 bases from V and 1 base from J; junction bases left unmatched: 10. This CDR3 is built from 15 residues. CDR3 nucleotide sequence: TGTGCCAGCGGACCGGGACAGCATTTCCAAGAGACCCAGTACTTC. Its translation is CASGPGQHFQETQYF.

This clone has a handful of counts. The chain employs TRBV10-3 and TRBJ2-3; the D gene is possibly TRBD1 (6 bases). V lost 6 bases, J lost 3 bases, and 13 bases lay in between. Germline V gene data show CDR1 as ENHRY and CDR2 as SYGVKD. The CDR3 has 14 residues. This chain's CDR3 is CAIRGAFGTDTQYF. The CDR3 DNA sequence: TGTGCCATCAGGGGGGCTTTTGGGACAGATACGCAGTATTTT.

This rearrangement joins TRBV5-8 to TRBJ2-6, with 10 bases fitting TRBD2. Trimming took 3 bases from V and 0 from J; bases not matched to a gene: 3. From germline, CDR1 is SGHTS and CDR2 YDEGEE. This CDR3 contains 17 residues. DNA for the CDR3: TGTGCCAGCAGCTGGGGACTAGCGATCTCTGGGGCCAACGTCCTGACTTTC. This codes for CASSWGLAISGANVLTF. The full variable domain, completed using reference TRBV5-8 and TRBJ2-6, is EAGVTQSPTHLIKTRGQQATLRCSPISGHTSVYWYQQALGLGLQFLLWYDEGEERNRGNFPPRFSGRQFPNYSSELNVNALELEDSALYLCASSWGLAISGANVLTFGAGSRLTVL.